These T cell receptor beta chains were read from a single sample in a study of early T cells in non-severe SARS-CoV-2 infection. TCRdb analysed the 5' RACE reads with MiXCR anew, one entry per CDR3 protein. This sample has 80,000 to 95,000 distinct CDR3 sequences, with 16% found just once. The sequencing used whole blood, collected at baseline. These TCRs come from an adult who was a healthcare worker with PCR-confirmed SARS-CoV-2 infection or an uninfected control (not recorded which). CDR3s include the opening cysteine and the closing phenylalanine or tryptophan. A D gene is named only where the DNA matches it firmly. The size field is filled for only some rows; it gives once, few, many or a size class.

V,J,D,size,DNA,CDR3
TRBV5-8,TRBJ2-1,TRBD2,many,TGTGCCAGCAGCCCGGGACTAGCGGGAGATTACGAGCAGTTCTTC,CASSPGLAGDYEQFF
TRBV20-1,TRBJ2-1,NA,many,TGCAGTGCGAGGGGTTCGTACGGGGATGAGCAGTTCTTC,CSARGSYGDEQFF
TRBV28,TRBJ1-1,NA,NA,TGTGCCAGCAGCGACCCCCCAGCCCACAGTGAAGCTTTCTTT,CASSDPPAHSEAFF
TRBV6-6,TRBJ1-2,NA,NA,TGTGCCAGCAGTTATACGGGGGTAGATGGCTACACCTTC,CASSYTGVDGYTF
TRBV10-3,TRBJ2-3,TRBD1,few,TGTGCCATCAGTGGGCAGGGGGTTACCACAGATACGCAGTATTTT,CAISGQGVTTDTQYF
TRBV4-2,TRBJ2-7,NA,NA,TGTGCCAGCAGCCAAGAGGATAGCGGTTATTACGAGCAGTACTTC,CASSQEDSGYYEQYF
TRBV11-2,TRBJ2-5,NA,NA,TGTGCCAGCACCCAAGGGGCAGGGAGCCAAGAGACCCAGTACTTC,CASTQGAGSQETQYF
TRBV19,TRBJ2-1,TRBD1,many,TGTGCCAGCAACGGACAGGGTATAGGTGAGCAGTTCTTC,CASNGQGIGEQFF
TRBV28,TRBJ1-3,NA,many,TGTGCCAGCAGCCCCGGAGTCTCTGAAAACACCATATATTTT,CASSPGVSENTIYF
TRBV29-1,TRBJ2-2,NA,NA,TGCAGCGCGTCCCAATCAACCGGGTTCCACACCGGGGAGCTGTTTTTT,CSASQSTGFHTGELFF
TRBV7-6,TRBJ1-1,NA,NA,TGTGCCAGCAGCTTCTTTGGGTTGAACACTGAAGCTTTCTTT,CASSFFGLNTEAFF
TRBV18,TRBJ2-7,NA,many,TGTGCCAGCTCACCGGACCCTCTCTACGAGCAGTACTTC,CASSPDPLYEQYF
TRBV20-1,TRBJ2-1,TRBD1,few,TGCAGTGCTACACAGGGGAGAGCGTCCAATGAGCAGTTCTTC,CSATQGRASNEQFF
TRBV12-3/TRBV12-4,TRBJ2-7,NA,few,TGTGCCAGCAGTTTAAGCGTGGGAGAGCAGTACTTC,CASSLSVGEQYF
TRBV12-3/TRBV12-4,TRBJ1-1,NA,many,TGTGCCAGCAGTCCCCCTCCGGGACACTTAGGAGGGACTGAAGCTTTCTTT,CASSPPPGHLGGTEAFF
TRBV7-8,TRBJ2-1,NA,NA,TGTGCCAGCGGCGAACATTACAATGAGCAGTTCTTC,CASGEHYNEQFF
TRBV28,TRBJ1-6,NA,many,TGTGCCAGCAGTCTTGGCTTGATCAGGACACCCCTCCACTTT,CASSLGLIRTPLHF
TRBV28,TRBJ2-7,NA,NA,TGTGCCAGCAAGGGGGGAGGGACCTACGAGCAGTACTTC,CASKGGGTYEQYF
TRBV29-1,TRBJ2-1,NA,many,TGCAGCGGTGACGGGGCAGGGCACAATGAGCAGTTCTTC,CSGDGAGHNEQFF
TRBV6-6,TRBJ1-1,TRBD1,few,TGTGCCAGCACCAAGGGGACAGGAAACACTGAAGCTTTCTTT,CASTKGTGNTEAFF
TRBV12-3/TRBV12-4,TRBJ1-3,NA,few,TGTGCCAGCAGTTTAGACCCAGGGGCCGGAAACACCATATATTTT,CASSLDPGAGNTIYF
TRBV16,TRBJ2-7,NA,few,TGTGCCAGCAGCCCCACCCGAGGCAGTCGTGTCGAGCAGTACTTC,CASSPTRGSRVEQYF
TRBV6-6,TRBJ1-1,NA,NA,TGTGCCAGCAGCTGGGACATTACTGAAGCTTTCTTT,CASSWDITEAFF
TRBV7-3,TRBJ1-1,NA,few,TGTGCCAGCAGCCCGATGTGGGGGGTCACTGAAGCTTTCTTT,CASSPMWGVTEAFF
TRBV5-4,TRBJ2-7,NA,NA,TGTGCCAGCAGTCAAGACTCCCCCGAGCAGTACTTC,CASSQDSPEQYF
TRBV14,TRBJ2-7,NA,few,TGTGCCAGCAGCCAAAGCCAGGGAGCCGCCTACGAGCAGTACTTC,CASSQSQGAAYEQYF
TRBV7-7,TRBJ2-3,TRBD1,few,TGTGCCAGCAGCTTAGGGACAGGGACAAGTGATACGCAGTATTTT,CASSLGTGTSDTQYF
TRBV3-1,TRBJ2-3,TRBD2,NA,TGTGCCAGCAGCCAAGAGGCTAGCGGGAGGTTCGAGCGGGGAGATACGCAGTATTTT,CASSQEASGRFERGDTQYF
TRBV20-1,TRBJ1-1,NA,NA,TGCAGTGCCCCTGACACTCGGCGGGGGAACACTGAAGCTTTCTTT,CSAPDTRRGNTEAFF
TRBV13,TRBJ2-1,TRBD2,many,TGTGCCAGCAGCTTAGGGGGACTAGCGGGTGCCGCCTTTGACAATGAGCAGTTCTTC,CASSLGGLAGAAFDNEQFF
TRBV18,TRBJ2-1,TRBD2,few,TGTGCCAGCTCACCACCGGTCGCTAGCGGATCCTACAATGAGCAGTTCTTC,CASSPPVASGSYNEQFF
TRBV2,TRBJ1-2,NA,few,TGTGCCAGCAAGGGGGACGACTATGGCTACACCTTC,CASKGDDYGYTF
TRBV6-5,TRBJ1-5,NA,NA,TGTGCCAGTAGGGGATATAGCAATCAGCCCCAGCATTTT,CASRGYSNQPQHF
TRBV20-1,TRBJ2-3,NA,NA,TGCAGTGCTAGAGATCAGATCGGTGCAGATACGCAGTATTTT,CSARDQIGADTQYF
TRBV11-2,TRBJ2-5,NA,NA,TGTGCCAGCAACAGCTTAGGCCTGAGAGACCAAGAGACCCAGTACTTC,CASNSLGLRDQETQYF
TRBV28,TRBJ2-3,TRBD2,many,TGTGCCAGCAGTTTTTGGCTAGCGGGAGCAGATACGCAGTATTTT,CASSFWLAGADTQYF
TRBV5-1,TRBJ2-3,NA,NA,TGCGCCAGCAGCTCGGACCTTCCTGGGACGCAGTATTTT,CASSSDLPGTQYF
TRBV11-2,TRBJ2-7,NA,NA,TGTGCCAGCAGCTCCACGAGGGGTAACTACGAGCAGTACTTC,CASSSTRGNYEQYF
TRBV5-1,TRBJ2-1,TRBD2,few,TGCGCCAGCAGCCTCACCCCAGCGGGGGAGGAGCAGTTCTTC,CASSLTPAGEEQFF
TRBV20-1,TRBJ2-7,NA,NA,TGCAGTGCTAAAAACTACGAGCAGTACTTC,CSAKNYEQYF
TRBV28,TRBJ1-5,NA,NA,TGTGCCAGCAGTTTATCTGGGGAGAGCAATCAGCCCCAGCATTTT,CASSLSGESNQPQHF